The 20 T cell receptor beta chains listed next were all sequenced from one sample in a study of cytomegalovirus exposure and HLA in healthy donors. The primer mix had 60 Vbeta and 13 Jbeta primers. TCRdb keeps only in-frame clones here, not all; method: immunoSEQ multiplex PCR. Found here are roughly 190,000 clones, 85% to 90% of them singletons; the top ten hold roughly 1.9%. Sequencing was done on a sample of PBMCs. These receptors were taken from a woman younger than 35 in good health and CMV-seronegative.

This rearrangement joins TRBV18 to TRBJ2-5, with 9 bases identical to TRBD2. Germline values: CDR1 KGHSH, CDR2 LQKENI. J gave up 2 bases and V 3 bases, and 7 bases lay outside the gene matches. The CDR3 contains 16 residues. The CDR3 here is CASSPIFSGSQETQYF. In nucleotides, the CDR3 is TGTGCCAGCTCACCCATTTTTAGCGGGAGTCAAGAGACCCAGTACTTC.

The chain has TRBV6-5 and TRBJ2-1; 10 nucleotides agree with TRBD2. Germline V gene sequence: CDR1 MNHEY, CDR2 SVGAGI. V lost 10 bases and J lost 10; bases outside the gene matches: 13. CDR3 length: 14 amino acids. CDR3 DNA sequence: TGTGCCACCACACGGGGACTAGCGACAATAGAGCAGTTCTTC. Protein sequence: CATTRGLATIEQFF.

The rearrangement links TRBV5-1 to TRBJ2-1; possibly TRBD1 for D (6 bases). The CDR3 is made up of 15 amino acids. CDR1 is SGHRS, CDR2 YFSETQ, per germline. The ends were cut back, 0 bases at V and 2 bases at J, with 9 bases in the middle. The CDR3: CASSLEQGPYNEQFF. CDR3 coding DNA: TGCGCCAGCAGCTTGGAACAGGGACCCTACAATGAGCAGTTCTTC.

The chain links TRBV6-1 to TRBJ1-2; 7 positions match TRBD1. This CDR3 is built from 15 residues. The V gene's germline CDR1 is MNHNS and CDR2 SASEGT. Trimming cost V 8 bases and J 2 bases; bases outside gene matches: 11. This CDR3 reads CASLLYGQANYGYTF. The DNA of the CDR3 is TGTGCCAGCCTTCTTTATGGACAGGCAAACTATGGCTACACCTTC.

The CDR3 coding sequence is TGTGCCAGCGGTCCCACACTAGCGGGGAACAATGAGCAGTTCTTC. Its translation is CASGPTLAGNNEQFF. The V gene is TRBV6-4, the J gene TRBJ2-1; 10 bases line up with TRBD2. J was trimmed by 5 bases and V by 8 bases; bases with no gene match: 9. The CDR3 has 15 amino acids. CDR1 MRHNA and CDR2 SNTAGT come from the germline V gene.

The CDR3 DNA is TGTGCCAGCAGCCCCTGGGCGGGAGGGCCGACGGGGGAGCAGTACTTC. Its protein product is CASSPWAGGPTGEQYF. This chain connects TRBV7-6 to TRBJ2-7; 9 nucleotides match TRBD2. V trimming: 5 bases; J trimming: 7 bases; junction bases outside the gene matches: 15. The CDR3 has 16 amino acids. Germline loops: CDR1 SGHVS, CDR2 FNYEAQ.

The chain recombines TRBV7-6 with TRBJ2-1, with TRBD2 matching over 12 bases. This CDR3 contains 16 residues. V was pared by 3 bases and J by 5 bases, with 5 bases of the junction left unmatched. Germline V gene data show CDR1 as SGHVS and CDR2 as FNYEAQ. The CDR3 protein is CASSFGLAGTHNEQFF. DNA of the CDR3: TGTGCCAGCAGCTTCGGACTAGCGGGGACACACAATGAGCAGTTCTTC.

The rearrangement uses TRBV2 and TRBJ2-1; D perhaps matches TRBD1 (5 bases). Germline V gene sequence: CDR1 SNHLY, CDR2 FYNNEI. Trimming cost V 2 bases and J 3 bases, with 8 bases left between them. The CDR3 loop spans 14 amino acids. The CDR3 coding sequence is TGTGCCAGCAGTGAAAGGGGCGGCTACAATGAGCAGTTCTTC. Protein: CASSERGGYNEQFF. Full variable domain (rest looked up from reference TRBV2 and TRBJ2-1): EPEVTQTPSHQVTQMGQEVILRCVPISNHLYFYWYRQILGQKVEFLVSFYNNEISEKSEIFDDQFSVERPDGSNFTLKIRSTKLEDSAMYFCASSERGGYNEQFFGPGTRLTVL.

The V and J genes are TRBV27 and TRBJ1-4; a weak D match, TRBD1 (5 bases). The V gene's germline CDR1 is MNHEY and CDR2 SMNVEV (reference sequence). V shed 6 bases and J shed 9 bases, with 8 bases lying between them. The CDR3 spans 11 residues. Here the CDR3 reads CASSADKKLFF. The CDR3 bases are TGTGCCAGCAGCGCGGACAAAAAACTGTTTTTT.

V and J are TRBV9 and TRBJ1-1; 7 nucleotides match TRBD1. The CDR3 has 15 residues. Losses at the gene ends were 4 bases for V and 4 bases for J; bases not matched to a gene: 10. Germline V lookup: CDR1 SGDLS, CDR2 YYNGEE. The chain's CDR3 is CASSPRTGDSTEAFF. In DNA, the CDR3 is TGTGCCAGCAGCCCTCGGACAGGAGATTCCACTGAAGCTTTCTTT.

The chain carries TRBV10-3 and TRBJ2-1; TRBD1 might be the D (6 bases). The germline gives CDR1 ENHRY, CDR2 SYGVKD. The CDR3 consists of 13 residues. The V gene lost 6 bases and the J gene lost 1 base, with 7 bases spanning the gap. CDR3 region: CAIRQGSYNEQFF. CDR3 nucleotides: TGTGCCATCAGACAGGGATCCTACAATGAGCAGTTCTTC.

The chain carries TRBV18 and TRBJ1-4, with 9 bases lining up with TRBD1. V lost 6 bases, J lost 5 bases, and 10 bases stayed unmatched. This CDR3 spans 16 amino acids. Germline V gene sequence: CDR1 KGHSH, CDR2 LQKENI. The CDR3, as DNA: TGTGCCAGCTCTCCCCTCACCGGGACAGGGAATGAAAAACTGTTTTTT. This codes for CASSPLTGTGNEKLFF. Based on the CDR3 plus reference TRBV18 and TRBJ1-4, the full variable domain is NAGVMQNPRHLVRRRGQEARLRCSPMKGHSHVYWYRQLPEEGLKFMVYLQKENIIDESGMPKERFSAEFPKEGPSILRIQQVVRGDSAAYFCASSPLTGTGNEKLFFGSGTQLSVL.

The rearrangement uses TRBV7-2 and TRBJ2-1; D is unresolved. CDR1 is SGHTA and CDR2 is FQGNSA in the germline V gene. Trimming left V 2 bases short and J 7 bases short, with 6 bases between. The length of the CDR3 is 12 residues. CDR3 in DNA: TGTGCCAGCAGCTTAAGGAGAAATGAGCAGTTCTTC. Amino acid sequence: CASSLRRNEQFF.

On this clone: Compared with germline, one end of the junction differs, possibly owing to a read error. This same CDR3 is encoded by further DNA sequences in the sample. V usage is TRBV9 and J usage is TRBJ1-2; 10 positions match TRBD1. The germline CDR1 and CDR2 sequences are SGDLS and YYNGEE. The CDR3 length is 14 residues. For the CDR3, the DNA is TGTGCCAGCAGGGGGACAGGGGAACACTATGGCTATACCTTC. Translating it yields CASRGTGEHYGYTF.

This clone was seen only a few times. The J gene is TRBJ1-6, the V gene TRBV5-6; D might be TRBD1 (6 bases). The CDR3 runs 14 residues. In germline, CDR1 is SGHDT, CDR2 YYEEEE. Trimming pared 6 bases from V and 8 bases from J, leaving 15 bases between. The CDR3 here is CASTTTGSYSPLHF. CDR3 DNA: TGTGCCAGCACCACAACAGGGTCTTATTCACCCCTCCACTTT.

The chain combines TRBV29-1 with TRBJ1-1; no clear D. Germline CDR1 reads SQVTM; CDR2 reads ANQGSEA. CDR3 length: 12 amino acids. With 8 bases removed from V and 3 bases from J, the gap between germline ends came to 13 bases. CDR3: CSPSRQYTEAFF. CDR3 nucleotides: TGCAGCCCCTCCAGGCAGTACACTGAAGCTTTCTTT.

The CDR3: CASSRTSGREEQYF. The CDR3 DNA is TGTGCCAGTAGTCGGACTAGCGGAAGGGAGGAGCAGTACTTC. The chain has TRBV19 and TRBJ2-7, with TRBD2 matching over 10 bases. CDR1 is LNHDA, CDR2 SQIVND, per germline (reference sequence). The CDR3 contains 14 residues. The V gene end was trimmed by 5 bases and the J gene end by 7 bases; junction bases not matched to a gene: 8.

V is TRBV13 and J is TRBJ2-5, with 9 bases fitting TRBD2. Germline V lookup: CDR1 PRHDT, CDR2 FYEKMQ (reference sequence). V was pared by 4 bases and J by 3 bases, with 3 bases of the junction left unmatched. This CDR3 is 14 amino acids long. The CDR3 DNA sequence: TGTGCCAGCAGCTACGTAGCGGGAGAAGAGACCCAGTACTTC. This sequence encodes CASSYVAGEETQYF.

In its sample, this clone was seen once. The chain uses TRBV27 and TRBJ1-4; 8 bases agree with TRBD1. The germline CDR1 and CDR2 sequences are MNHEY and SMNVEV (reference sequence). Trimming at V came to 6 bases and at J to 4 bases, leaving 4 bases not matched to a gene. This CDR3 has 14 amino acids. CDR3 residues: CASSRGRFNEKLFF. Here the CDR3 DNA reads TGTGCCAGCAGCAGGGGGCGGTTTAATGAAAAACTGTTTTTT.

V and J are TRBV2 and TRBJ2-3, with 7 nucleotides matching TRBD1. Germline CDR1 and CDR2: SNHLY and FYNNEI. The CDR3 has 14 amino acids. V lost 8 bases, J lost 0 bases, and 5 bases stayed unmatched. CDR3 in amino acids: CASWTGSSTDTQYF. CDR3 coding DNA: TGTGCCAGCTGGACAGGCTCTAGCACAGATACGCAGTATTTT. The variable domain in full, with the rest retrieved from reference TRBV2 and TRBJ2-3, is EPEVTQTPSHQVTQMGQEVILRCVPISNHLYFYWYRQILGQKVEFLVSFYNNEISEKSEIFDDQFSVERPDGSNFTLKIRSTKLEDSAMYFCASWTGSSTDTQYFGPGTRLTVL.